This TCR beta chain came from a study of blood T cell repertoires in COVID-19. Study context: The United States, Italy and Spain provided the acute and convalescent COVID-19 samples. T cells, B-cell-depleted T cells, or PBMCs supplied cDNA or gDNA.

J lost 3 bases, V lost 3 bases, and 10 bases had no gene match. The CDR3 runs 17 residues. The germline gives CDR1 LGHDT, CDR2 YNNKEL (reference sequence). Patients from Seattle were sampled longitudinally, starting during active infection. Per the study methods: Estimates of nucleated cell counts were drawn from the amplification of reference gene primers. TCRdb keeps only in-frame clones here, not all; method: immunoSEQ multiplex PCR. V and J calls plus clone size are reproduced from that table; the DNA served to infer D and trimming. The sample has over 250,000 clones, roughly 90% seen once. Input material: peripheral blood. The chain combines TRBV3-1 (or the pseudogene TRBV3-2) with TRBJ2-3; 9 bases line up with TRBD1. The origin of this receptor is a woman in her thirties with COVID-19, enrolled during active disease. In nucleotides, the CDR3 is TGTGCCAGCAGCCAGGACCGGGACAGGGAGACGACAGATACGCAGTATTTT. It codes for CASSQDRDRETTDTQYF.